This TCR beta chain was captured in a study of vaccination and CD4 T cells after COVID-19. The Oncomine TCR Beta short-read assay was what sequenced the DNA obtained from cultured CD4+ T cells. From CD4+ T cells that had been cultured, genomic DNA was extracted. TCRdb processed the PCR reads anew with MiXCR; each CDR3 protein has one entry. In the table there are about 16,000 distinct CDR3 sequences, roughly 59% of which are singletons. Treatment noted: approximately 9-day PBMC culture with coronavirus spike peptide pools or control peptides (ViraFEST assay). IL-2 at 9.5 to 10 IU/ml and peptide pools at 9 to 10 ug/ml were added to PBMCs cultured at two million per well. Looked up from germline, CDR1 is SGHRS and CDR2 is YFSETQ. V gave up 9 bases and J gave up 0 bases, with 15 bases separating them. This CDR3 region has 14 residues. As concerns this clonotype: What it recognizes is unknown.

This chain uses TRBV5-1 with TRBJ1-2; D not resolved. Sequencing was performed on CD4+ T cells from blood, cultured in vitro. The TCR sequence derives from a human donor who had recovered from COVID-19. CDR3 nucleotides: TGCGCCACCTCGAGAGGGAATTCTAACTATGGCTACACCTTC. Translating gives CATSRGNSNYGYTF.